The 27 T cell receptor beta chains listed next were all sequenced from one sample in a study of post-analysis software for immune sequencing data. Study results and caveats: Roughly 5 TRBV segments were significantly more frequent in patients than in controls. TRBV5-6, TRBV5-1 and TRBV20-1 were among these segments.

Built from TCR beta cDNA, the libraries had unique molecular identifiers in them. TCRdb reanalysed the PCR reads using MiXCR and keeps one entry per CDR3 protein. The table records 700,000 to 800,000 distinct CDR3 sequences, approximately 30% of them present only once. Their recognized antigens are unknown. The sample taken for sequencing was blood. These receptors all come from a girl between 5 and 17 years old with multiple sclerosis.

This clonotype was seen more than once but under ten times. The gene calls are TRBV28 and TRBJ2-3, with TRBD1 matching over 8 bases. The germline V gene encodes CDR1 MDHEN and CDR2 SYDVKM. The CDR3 contains 15 residues. The trim removed 5 bases at V and 2 bases at J, leaving 6 bases unmatched. CDR3 in amino acids: CASSQGATYTDTQYF. The CDR3 region has the DNA TGTGCCAGCAGTCAGGGGGCTACGTACACAGATACGCAGTATTTT. The whole variable domain, filled in from reference TRBV28 and TRBJ2-3, reads DVKVTQSSRYLVKRTGEKVFLECVQDMDHENMFWYRQDPGLGLRLIYFSYDVKMKEKGDIPEGYSVSREKKERFSLILESASTNQTSMYLCASSQGATYTDTQYFGPGTRLTVL.

This clonotype was recorded a few times. V and J are TRBV11-1 and TRBJ2-1; unclear D gene. The CDR3 is 16 amino acids. With 5 bases removed from V and 2 bases from J, the gap between germline ends came to 16 bases. Per the germline V gene, CDR1 is SGHAT and CDR2 is FQDESV (reference sequence). The CDR3 DNA sequence: TGTGCCAGCAGCGCCCGGACCGACCAGACCTACAATGAGCAGTTCTTC. As protein: CASSARTDQTYNEQFF.

V is TRBV29-1 and J is TRBJ2-1; TRBD2 matches 12 bases. This CDR3 comprises 16 residues. The J segment lost 0 bases and the V segment lost 5 bases, leaving 5 bases of the junction unmatched. CDR1 is SQVTM and CDR2 is ANQGSEA in the germline V gene. The CDR3 DNA follows: TGCAGCGTTCCGGGACTAGCGGGCGACTCCTACAATGAGCAGTTCTTC. It codes for CSVPGLAGDSYNEQFF.

This chain connects TRBV28 to TRBJ2-4; D might be TRBD1 (6 bases). V gave up 5 bases and J gave up 2 bases, with 22 bases separating them. The germline V gene has CDR1 MDHEN and CDR2 SYDVKM. The CDR3 contains 18 residues. This CDR3 reads CASSPPRGFERPKNIQYF. The CDR3 coding sequence is TGTGCCAGCAGTCCACCAAGGGGGTTTGAGCGCCCCAAAAACATTCAGTACTTC.

This clonotype was counted many times. This sequence joins TRBV29-1 and TRBJ2-3; no reliable D call. V was clipped by 8 bases and J by 2 bases, with 17 bases between them. CDR1 and CDR2 from the germline V gene are SQVTM and ANQGSEA. The CDR3 has 14 amino acids. CDR3 nucleotides: TGCAGCCATTCTAAGGGTGGAATCACAGATACGCAGTATTTT. This sequence encodes CSHSKGGITDTQYF.

The chain couples TRBV13 to TRBJ2-1; D gene unclear. The germline V gene encodes CDR1 PRHDT and CDR2 FYEKMQ (reference sequence). There are 16 residues in the CDR3. V lost 4 bases and J 2 bases, leaving 15 bases between the germline ends. The CDR3 loop is CASSSYGLSPYNEQFF. CDR3 nucleotides: TGTGCCAGCAGCTCCTATGGGCTATCCCCCTACAATGAGCAGTTCTTC.

J is TRBJ2-7 and V is TRBV25-1; 14 nucleotides align to TRBD2. The ends lost 1 base at V and 3 bases at J; junction bases unmatched: 11. The germline V gene has CDR1 MGHDK and CDR2 SYGVNS. CDR3 length equals 19 residues. The CDR3 sequence is CASSEWVSTSGRGSYEQYF. Here the CDR3 DNA reads TGTGCCAGCAGTGAATGGGTGTCGACTAGCGGGAGGGGAAGCTACGAGCAGTACTTC.

The J gene is TRBJ2-1, the V gene TRBV7-8; possible D gene TRBD1, 6 bases. This CDR3 is 16 amino acids long. The V end lost 5 bases, the J end lost 0 bases, and 14 bases lay between the germline ends. In germline, CDR1 is SGHVS, CDR2 FQNEAQ. CDR3 sequence: CASSVRQVSSYNEQFF. CDR3 bases: TGTGCCAGCAGCGTACGACAGGTGAGCTCCTACAATGAGCAGTTCTTC. Complete variable domain (other parts from reference TRBV7-8 and TRBJ2-1): GAGVSQSPRYKVAKRGQDVALRCDPISGHVSLFWYQQALGQGPEFLTYFQNEAQLDKSGLPSDRFFAERPEGSVSTLKIQRTQQEDSAVYLCASSVRQVSSYNEQFFGPGTRLTVL.

This clonotype was recorded a few times. This rearrangement joins TRBV10-3 to TRBJ2-7; 8 nucleotides line up with TRBD2. Germline-derived CDR1 and CDR2 are ENHRY and SYGVKD. This CDR3 is built from 14 residues. V lost 10 bases to trimming and J lost 2 bases; unmatched junction nucleotides: 10. The CDR3 region is CATYSGSRTYEQYF. CDR3 bases: TGTGCCACCTACAGCGGGAGCCGAACCTACGAGCAGTACTTC.

This clonotype was seen a few times. The genes are TRBV11-2 and TRBJ2-3; 8 positions match TRBD1. The CDR3 runs to 14 residues. V was pared by 5 bases and J by 4 bases, with 5 bases of the junction left unmatched. Germline V gives CDR1 SGHAT, CDR2 FQNNGV. This CDR3 is CASSPTGAPDTQYF. The DNA for the CDR3 is TGTGCCAGCAGCCCGACAGGGGCCCCAGATACGCAGTATTTT.

This clonotype was recorded once. The chain joins TRBV11-2 to TRBJ2-5, with TRBD1 as a possible D gene (6 bases). The CDR3 is 16 amino acids. V lost 5 bases to trimming and J lost 2 bases, with 18 bases between them. Germline CDR1 and CDR2: SGHAT and FQNNGV. This CDR3 reads CASSRPGTLYQETQYF. The CDR3 region has the DNA TGTGCCAGCAGCCGGCCGGGGACACTTTATCAAGAGACCCAGTACTTC.

This clonotype appeared a few times. CDR3 coding DNA: TGTGCCAGCAGTTACTCGTCAGGCCGTATCTCCTACGAGCAGTACTTC. Encoded protein: CASSYSSGRISYEQYF. The V gene is TRBV6-5, the J gene TRBJ2-7; D not resolved. V lost 0 bases, J lost 0 bases, and 12 bases lay in between. The V gene's germline CDR1 is MNHEY and CDR2 SVGAGI. This CDR3 region has 16 residues.

This clonotype was recorded a few times. V and J are TRBV6-2 or TRBV6-3 and TRBJ2-1; D might be TRBD2 (6 bases). The germline V and J ends were trimmed by 2 bases and 8 bases, with 16 bases remaining between them. Germline CDR1 reads MNHEY; CDR2 reads SVGEGT. CDR3 size: 15 residues. CDR3 nucleotide sequence: TGTGCCAGCAGTTACCGGGACTGGGGTCGGGATGAGCAGTTCTTC. Residues: CASSYRDWGRDEQFF.

This chain uses TRBV7-2 with TRBJ2-4; 14 nucleotides match TRBD2. CDR1 SGHTA and CDR2 FQGNSA come from the germline V gene. This CDR3 is built from 16 residues. With 6 bases clipped from V and 13 bases from J, the junction kept 14 bases outside the gene matches. The CDR3 region is CASSNLGTSGGEEQYF. CDR3 bases: TGTGCCAGCAGTAATCTCGGGACTAGCGGGGGCGAGGAGCAGTACTTC. Together with reference TRBV7-2 and TRBJ2-4, the CDR3 gives the full variable domain: GAGVSQSPSNKVTEKGKDVELRCDPISGHTALYWYRQSLGQGLEFLIYFQGNSAPDKSGLPSDRFSAERTGGSVSTLTIQRTQQEDSAVYLCASSNLGTSGGEEQYFGAGTRLSVL.

This clonotype was recorded a few times. V gene TRBV2 combines with J gene TRBJ1-4; D remains ambiguous. V lost 6 bases and J 7 bases, leaving 9 bases between the germline ends. The CDR3 is 12 amino acids. Germline V lookup: CDR1 SNHLY, CDR2 FYNNEI. The CDR3 loop reads CASRPGPEKLFF. Written as DNA, the CDR3 is TGTGCCAGCAGGCCCGGGCCTGAAAAACTGTTTTTT.

The rearrangement uses TRBV7-8 and TRBJ2-1, with D perhaps TRBD1 or TRBD2 (6 bases each). Germline loops: CDR1 SGHVS, CDR2 FQNEAQ. Trimming pared 5 bases from V and 5 bases from J, leaving 25 bases between. The CDR3 is 18 residues long. The CDR3 loop reads CASSPGVTGWGVDNEQFF. Written as DNA, the CDR3 is TGTGCCAGCAGCCCGGGGGTGACAGGTTGGGGGGTAGACAATGAGCAGTTCTTC. Variable domain in full (rest from reference TRBV7-8 and TRBJ2-1): GAGVSQSPRYKVAKRGQDVALRCDPISGHVSLFWYQQALGQGPEFLTYFQNEAQLDKSGLPSDRFFAERPEGSVSTLKIQRTQQEDSAVYLCASSPGVTGWGVDNEQFFGPGTRLTVL.

This clonotype was counted a few times. This rearrangement joins TRBV5-1 to TRBJ2-1; D is uncertain. V was clipped by 4 bases and J by 2 bases, with 13 bases between them. CDR3 size: 15 residues. Germline CDR1 reads SGHRS; CDR2 reads YFSETQ. CDR3 amino acids: CASSLTKGTYNEQFF. DNA for the CDR3: TGCGCCAGCAGCCTCACCAAAGGGACCTACAATGAGCAGTTCTTC. The full variable domain, completed using reference TRBV5-1 and TRBJ2-1, is KAGVTQTPRYLIKTRGQQVTLSCSPISGHRSVSWYQQTPGQGLQFLFEYFSETQRNKGNFPGRFSGRQFSNSRSEMNVSTLELGDSALYLCASSLTKGTYNEQFFGPGTRLTVL.

V and J are TRBV20-1 and TRBJ1-6, with 7 bases fitting TRBD1. The CDR3 totals 15 residues. Germline CDR1 reads DFQATT; CDR2 reads SNEGSKA (reference sequence). V lost 6 bases and J lost 7; bases outside the gene matches: 12. CDR3 region: CSAQDPTGPNSPLHF. The CDR3 coding sequence is TGCAGTGCCCAAGACCCGACAGGGCCCAATTCACCCCTCCACTTT.

This clonotype has only a few counts. V usage is TRBV20-1 and J usage is TRBJ2-5, with TRBD2 identical over 9 bases. J lost 6 bases, V lost 3 bases, and 11 bases had no gene match. This CDR3 region has 15 residues. Per the germline V gene, CDR1 is DFQATT and CDR2 is SNEGSKA (reference sequence). The CDR3 reads CSASADSGRGKTQYF. As DNA, the CDR3 is TGCAGTGCTAGCGCCGATAGCGGGAGAGGAAAGACCCAGTACTTC.

The DNA of the CDR3 is TGTGCCAGCAGTTACACAGGGGACGAGCAGTACTTC. Residues: CASSYTGDEQYF. The gene calls are TRBV6-5 and TRBJ2-7; 7 bases map to TRBD1. From germline, CDR1 is MNHEY and CDR2 SVGAGI. With 2 bases clipped from V and 5 bases from J, the junction kept 0 bases outside the gene matches. The CDR3 contains 12 residues.

The rearrangement joins TRBV28 to TRBJ2-1; 7 bases line up with TRBD1. The V segment lost 6 bases and the J segment 0 bases; nucleotides outside the gene matches: 5. The germline gives CDR1 MDHEN, CDR2 SYDVKM. This CDR3 region has 15 residues. CDR3 sequence (DNA): TGTGCCAGCAGAATTAGGGGGCCCTCCTACAATGAGCAGTTCTTC. As protein: CASRIRGPSYNEQFF.

The V call is TRBV28, the J call TRBJ2-7, with D possibly matching TRBD2 (6 bases). CDR3 length: 13 amino acids. Germline V gene data show CDR1 as MDHEN and CDR2 as SYDVKM. Between the trimmed V and J ends, which lost 2 bases and 9 bases, there was a span of 14 bases. The CDR3 spells CASSLIDGGRQYF. Written as DNA, the CDR3 is TGTGCCAGCAGTTTAATCGACGGGGGACGGCAGTACTTC.

V is TRBV5-1 and J is TRBJ2-7, with TRBD1 as a possible D gene (6 bases). Trimming shortened V by 0 bases and J by 2 bases, and 12 bases separated the two germline ends. The CDR3 sequence is 15 residues long. Germline loops: CDR1 SGHRS, CDR2 YFSETQ. The DNA for the CDR3 is TGCGCCAGCAGCTTGGTTGCGACAGGAACCTACGAGCAGTACTTC. This encodes CASSLVATGTYEQYF.

The chain links TRBV5-6 to TRBJ2-7; D not resolved. TRBJ2-5 explains the end of the DNA better; the J call may be wrong. Germline CDR1 and CDR2: SGHDT and YYEEEE. This CDR3 is 15 amino acids long. For the CDR3, the DNA is TGTGCCAGCAGCCCTCAAGCGACGTCGGGAGAGACCCAGTACTTC. Its protein product is CASSPQATSGETQYF.

V gene TRBV2 combines with J gene TRBJ2-5, with TRBD1 identical over 10 bases. V was pared by 8 bases and J by 5 bases, with 8 bases of the junction left unmatched. The CDR3 contains 14 residues. Germline V gene lookup returns CDR1 SNHLY and CDR2 FYNNEI. CDR3 nucleotides: TGTGCCAGCGGCTGGGACAGGGGCACCGAGACCCAGTACTTC. Its translation: CASGWDRGTETQYF. Combining the CDR3 with reference TRBV2 and TRBJ2-5 gives the whole variable domain EPEVTQTPSHQVTQMGQEVILRCVPISNHLYFYWYRQILGQKVEFLVSFYNNEISEKSEIFDDQFSVERPDGSNFTLKIRSTKLEDSAMYFCASGWDRGTETQYFGPGTRLLVL.

V and J are TRBV5-5 and TRBJ1-5, with 10 bases that match TRBD1. Germline V lookup: CDR1 SGHKS, CDR2 YYEKEE (reference sequence). The CDR3 is 15 amino acids. Losses at the gene ends were 0 bases for V and 6 bases for J; bases not matched to a gene: 3. CDR3: CASSLGDRGAQPQHF. DNA of the CDR3: TGTGCCAGCAGCTTGGGGGACAGGGGCGCTCAGCCCCAGCATTTT. The full variable domain, in which reference TRBV5-5 and TRBJ1-5 provide the parts outside the CDR3, is DAGVTQSPTHLIKTRGQQVTLRCSPISGHKSVSWYQQVLGQGPQFIFQYYEKEERGRGNFPDRFSARQFPNYSSELNVNALLLGDSALYLCASSLGDRGAQPQHFGDGTRLSIL.

This clonotype was found once. The V gene is TRBV6-1, the J gene TRBJ1-5; no reliable D call. In germline, CDR1 is MNHNS, CDR2 SASEGT. V lost 4 bases to trimming and J lost 7 bases, with 11 bases between them. The CDR3 loop spans 13 amino acids. For the CDR3, the DNA is TGTGCCAGCAGTGCCGGGATTCGGCAGCCCCAGCATTTT. As protein: CASSAGIRQPQHF.